The rows below give T cell receptor beta chains drawn from one sample of a study of blood T cells in healthy people across ages. TCRdb redid the calling of the 5' RACE reads with MiXCR, one entry per CDR3 protein. The sample consists of 1.5 million or so distinct CDR3 sequences, 35% to 45% of them appearing once. Sequenced sample: blood. The receptors were gathered from a woman under 30 in good health. The CDR3 runs from the conserved cysteine through the conserved F or W. D genes are given only for firm matches. Expanded clones are given a class, and other clones once, few, many or no size at all.

v_gene	j_gene	abundance	d_gene	CDR3aa	CDR3nt
TRBV5-1	TRBJ2-5	once	TRBD1	CASSLEGQGAGDEQYF	TGCGCCAGCAGCTTGGAAGGACAGGGGGCAGGCGATGAGCAGTACTTC
TRBV11-2	TRBJ1-4	NA	TRBD1	CASSPGGWAEKLFF	TGTGCCAGCAGCCCAGGGGGATGGGCTGAAAAACTGTTTTTT
TRBV28	TRBJ2-7	NA	TRBD2	CASSFSAAGEFYEQYF	TGTGCCAGCAGTTTCTCGGCTGCGGGAGAGTTCTACGAGCAGTACTTC
TRBV18	TRBJ2-1	NA	TRBD2	CASSLGLAKETQFF	TGTGCCAGCTCACTGGGACTAGCGAAAGAGACCCAGTTCTTC
TRBV5-1	TRBJ1-1	NA	NA	CASSPQISNTEAFF	TGCGCCAGCAGCCCGCAGATTTCGAACACTGAAGCTTTCTTT
TRBV6-5	TRBJ2-2	once	NA	CATRGLFANTGELFF	TGTGCTACGCGGGGGCTCTTCGCGAACACCGGGGAGCTGTTTTTT
TRBV2	TRBJ2-1	NA	TRBD2	CASRSFTSGMLSYNEQFF	TGTGCCAGCAGATCCTTCACTAGCGGGATGCTTTCCTACAATGAGCAGTTCTTC
TRBV20-1	TRBJ2-1	NA	NA	CSARVRTAISYNEQFF	TGCAGTGCTAGAGTTCGGACAGCGATTTCCTACAATGAGCAGTTCTTC
TRBV20-1	TRBJ1-2	few	TRBD1	CSAGQGVDYGYTF	TGCAGTGCCGGACAGGGAGTAGACTATGGCTACACCTTC
TRBV7-8	TRBJ2-3	NA	NA	CASSLLLARTDTQYF	TGTGCCAGCAGCTTACTACTGGCTCGGACAGATACGCAGTATTTT
TRBV7-2	TRBJ1-1	NA	NA	CAGSLWDTEAFF	TGTGCCGGCAGCTTATGGGACACTGAAGCTTTCTTT